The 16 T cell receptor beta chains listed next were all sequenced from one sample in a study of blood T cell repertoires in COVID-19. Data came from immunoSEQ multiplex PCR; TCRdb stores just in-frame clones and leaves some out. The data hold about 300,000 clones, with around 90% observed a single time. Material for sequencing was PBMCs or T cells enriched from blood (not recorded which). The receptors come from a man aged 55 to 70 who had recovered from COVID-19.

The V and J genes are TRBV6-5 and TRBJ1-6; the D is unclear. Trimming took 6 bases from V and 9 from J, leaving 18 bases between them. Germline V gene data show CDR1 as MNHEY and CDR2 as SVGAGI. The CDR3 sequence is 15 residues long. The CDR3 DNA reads TGTGCCAGCAGACTCAAGCCTAGTCCTGCTTCACCCCTCCACTTT. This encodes CASRLKPSPASPLHF.

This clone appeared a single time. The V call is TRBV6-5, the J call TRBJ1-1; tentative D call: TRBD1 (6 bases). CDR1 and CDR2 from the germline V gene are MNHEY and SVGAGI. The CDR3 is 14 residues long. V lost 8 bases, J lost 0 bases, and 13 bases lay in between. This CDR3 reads CASRTGQVNTEAFF. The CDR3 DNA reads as TGTGCCAGCCGAACAGGGCAAGTGAACACTGAAGCTTTCTTT.

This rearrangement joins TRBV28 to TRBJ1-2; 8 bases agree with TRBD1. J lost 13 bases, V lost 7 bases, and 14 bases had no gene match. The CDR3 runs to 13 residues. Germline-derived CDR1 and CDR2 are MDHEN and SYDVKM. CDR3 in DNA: TGTGCCAGCACCCCCCGGCAGGGGGCACCGGCCACCTTC. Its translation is CASTPRQGAPATF.

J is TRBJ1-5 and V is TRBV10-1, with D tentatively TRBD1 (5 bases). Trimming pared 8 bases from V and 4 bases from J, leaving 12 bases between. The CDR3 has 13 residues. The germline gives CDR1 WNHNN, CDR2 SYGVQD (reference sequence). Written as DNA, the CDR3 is TGCGCCAGCTGGGCTAGGGGTAATCAGCCCCAGCATTTT. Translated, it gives CASWARGNQPQHF.

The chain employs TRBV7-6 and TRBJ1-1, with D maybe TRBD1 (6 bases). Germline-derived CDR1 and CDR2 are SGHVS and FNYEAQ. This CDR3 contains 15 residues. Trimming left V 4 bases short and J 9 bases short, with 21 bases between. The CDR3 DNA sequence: TGTGCCAGCAGCTCCTGGGGGGGCGTAAGCGAAAAAGCTTTCTTT. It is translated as CASSSWGGVSEKAFF.

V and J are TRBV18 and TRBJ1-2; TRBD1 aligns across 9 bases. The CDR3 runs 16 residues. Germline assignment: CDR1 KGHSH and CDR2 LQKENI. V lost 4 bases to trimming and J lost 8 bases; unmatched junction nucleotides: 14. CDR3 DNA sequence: TGTGCCAGCTCACACAATGCTCCGGGACAGGGTAAAGGCTACACCTTC. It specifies CASSHNAPGQGKGYTF.

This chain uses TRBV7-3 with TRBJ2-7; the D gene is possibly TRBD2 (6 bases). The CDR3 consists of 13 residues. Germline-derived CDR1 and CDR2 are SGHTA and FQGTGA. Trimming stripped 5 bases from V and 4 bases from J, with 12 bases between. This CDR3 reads CASSPGLGYEQYF. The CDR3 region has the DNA TGTGCCAGCAGCCCGGGACTGGGATACGAGCAGTACTTC.

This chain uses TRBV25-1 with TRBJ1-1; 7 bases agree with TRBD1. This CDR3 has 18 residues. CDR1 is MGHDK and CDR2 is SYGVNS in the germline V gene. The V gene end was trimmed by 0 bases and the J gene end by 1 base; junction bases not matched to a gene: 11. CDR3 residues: CASSEYRGSGGRNTEAFF. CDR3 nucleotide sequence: TGTGCCAGCAGTGAATACCGAGGATCAGGGGGACGGAACACTGAAGCTTTCTTT.

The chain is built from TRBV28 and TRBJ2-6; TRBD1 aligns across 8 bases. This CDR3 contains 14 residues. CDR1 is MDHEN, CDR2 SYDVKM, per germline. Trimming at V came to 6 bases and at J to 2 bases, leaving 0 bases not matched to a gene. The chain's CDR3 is CASRTGAGANVLTF. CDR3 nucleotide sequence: TGTGCCAGCAGGACAGGGGCTGGGGCCAACGTCCTGACTTTC.

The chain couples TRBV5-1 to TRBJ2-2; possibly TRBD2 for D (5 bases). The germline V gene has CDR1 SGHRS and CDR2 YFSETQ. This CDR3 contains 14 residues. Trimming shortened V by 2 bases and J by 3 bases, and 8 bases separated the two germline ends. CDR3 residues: CASSFTRHTGELFF. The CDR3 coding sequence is TGCGCCAGCAGCTTTACTAGGCACACCGGGGAGCTGTTTTTT.

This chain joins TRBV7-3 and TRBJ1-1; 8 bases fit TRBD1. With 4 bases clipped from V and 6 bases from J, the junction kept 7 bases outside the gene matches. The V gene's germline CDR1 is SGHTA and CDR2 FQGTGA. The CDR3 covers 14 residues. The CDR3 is CASSSQGGIAEAFF. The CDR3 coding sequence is TGTGCCAGCAGCTCACAGGGGGGTATCGCTGAAGCTTTCTTT.

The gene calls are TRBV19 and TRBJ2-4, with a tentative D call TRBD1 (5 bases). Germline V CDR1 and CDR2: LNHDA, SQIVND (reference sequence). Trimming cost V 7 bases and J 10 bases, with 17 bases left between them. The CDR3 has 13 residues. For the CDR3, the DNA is TGTGCCAGTACTCCGGACAAGAACACAATTCAGTACTTC. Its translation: CASTPDKNTIQYF. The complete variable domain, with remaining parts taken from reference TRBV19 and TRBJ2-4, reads DGGITQSPKYLFRKEGQNVTLSCEQNLNHDAMYWYRQDPGQGLRLIYYSQIVNDFQKGDIAEGYSVSREKKESFPLTVTSAQKNPTAFYLCASTPDKNTIQYFGAGTRLSVL.

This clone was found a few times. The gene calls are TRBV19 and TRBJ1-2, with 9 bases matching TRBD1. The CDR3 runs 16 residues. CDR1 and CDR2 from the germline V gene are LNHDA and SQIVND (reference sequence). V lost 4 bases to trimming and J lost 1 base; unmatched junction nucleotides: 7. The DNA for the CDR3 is TGTGCCAGTAGTACCGGGACAGGGTCACATAACTATGGCTACACCTTC. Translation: CASSTGTGSHNYGYTF.

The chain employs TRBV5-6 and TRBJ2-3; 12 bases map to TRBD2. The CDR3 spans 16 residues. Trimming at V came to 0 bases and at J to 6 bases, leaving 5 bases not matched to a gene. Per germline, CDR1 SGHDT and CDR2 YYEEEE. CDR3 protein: CASSLVLAGGPDTQYF. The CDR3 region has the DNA TGTGCCAGCAGCTTGGTGCTAGCGGGAGGGCCCGATACGCAGTATTTT.

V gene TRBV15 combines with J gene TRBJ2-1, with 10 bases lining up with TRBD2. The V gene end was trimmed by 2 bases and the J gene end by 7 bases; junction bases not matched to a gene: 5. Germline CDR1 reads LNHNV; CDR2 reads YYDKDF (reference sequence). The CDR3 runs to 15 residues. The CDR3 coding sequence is TGTGCCACCAGCAGATCTAGCGGGAGCTGGAATGAGCAGTTCTTC. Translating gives CATSRSSGSWNEQFF.

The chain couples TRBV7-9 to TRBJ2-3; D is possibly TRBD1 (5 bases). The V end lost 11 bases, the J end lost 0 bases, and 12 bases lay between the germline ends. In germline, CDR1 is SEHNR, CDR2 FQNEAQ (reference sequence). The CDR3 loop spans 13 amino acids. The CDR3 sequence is CASGASSTDTQYF. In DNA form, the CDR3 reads TGTGCCTCTGGGGCTTCTAGCACAGATACGCAGTATTTT.